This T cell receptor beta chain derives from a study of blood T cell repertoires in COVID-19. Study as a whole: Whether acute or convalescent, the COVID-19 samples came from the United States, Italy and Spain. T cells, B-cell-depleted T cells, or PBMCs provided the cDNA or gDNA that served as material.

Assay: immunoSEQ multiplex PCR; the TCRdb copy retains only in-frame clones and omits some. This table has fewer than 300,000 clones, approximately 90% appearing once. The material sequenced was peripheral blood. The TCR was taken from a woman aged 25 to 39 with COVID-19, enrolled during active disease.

CDR3 region: CASSFQGSTYEQYF. In DNA form, the CDR3 reads TGTGCCAGCAGTTTCCAGGGGAGCACCTACGAGCAGTACTTC. The chain couples TRBV27 to TRBJ2-7; tentative D call: TRBD1 (6 bases). The CDR3 length is 14 residues. Germline V gene sequence: CDR1 MNHEY, CDR2 SMNVEV (reference sequence). V was cut by 3 bases and J by 2 bases, with 11 bases left in between.